Listed here is a single T cell receptor beta chain. This entry comes from a study of shared clonotypes between healthy human individuals. Overall study context: Donor ages ranged 18 to 49 years: a couple of women, a few men.

Assay used: immunoSEQ multiplex PCR; TCRdb lists only in-frame clones, some missing. This sample has over 850,000 clones, with about four fifths found just once. Looked up from germline, CDR1 is SGHRS and CDR2 is YFSETQ. The CDR3 consists of 14 residues. Trimming took 3 bases from V and 5 from J; bases not matched to a gene: 2. Input material: memory CD4+ T cells from PBMCs. This sample's subset: CD45RA-negative fraction. The chain combines TRBV5-1 with TRBJ1-4; TRBD1 agrees at 9 bases. The receptor was isolated from a man aged 18 to 29 in good health. Some clones in this sample may be carry-over from other donors' samples. CDR3 protein: CASSYGTGNEKLFF. Written as DNA, the CDR3 is TGCGCCAGCAGCTATGGGACAGGGAATGAAAAACTGTTTTTT.